These 21 T cell receptor beta chains were sequenced from one sample in a study of Ad26.COV2.S vaccination and SARS-CoV-2 variants. Measured with immunoSEQ multiplex PCR; TCRdb has only the in-frame clones, and not every one. The top ten clones hold approximately 5% of a sample with about 330,000 clones, 85% to 90% of them seen once. As for treatment: 15 to 20 received Ad26.COV2.S at low or high dose, single or two shots; a few received placebo; per-sample allocation not given. Sampling happened 63 days after the first vaccine or placebo injection. This sample comprised peripheral blood, obtained in a trial of Ad26.COV2.S vaccine versus placebo. Receptors originate from a person aged 18-60 years who received the Ad26.COV2.S COVID-19 vaccine or a placebo.

V gene TRBV23-1 combines with J gene TRBJ2-4, with 8 bases aligning to TRBD1. Being an ORF, TRBV23-1 has a function that is uncertain. The CDR3 contains 16 residues. V lost 6 bases to trimming and J lost 0 bases; unmatched junction nucleotides: 7. CDR3 amino acids: CASRPQGALAKNIQYF. The CDR3 region has the DNA TGCGCCAGCAGACCTCAGGGGGCTTTAGCCAAAAACATTCAGTACTTC.

The genes are TRBV18 and TRBJ2-3; D may match TRBD1 or TRBD2 (5 bases each). Germline-derived CDR1 and CDR2 are KGHSH and LQKENI. The CDR3 sequence is 16 residues long. V shed 1 base and J shed 0 bases, with 11 bases lying between them. Here the CDR3 reads CASSPRTRGSTDTQYF. The DNA for the CDR3 is TGTGCCAGCTCACCACGGACGAGGGGAAGCACAGATACGCAGTATTTT.

The chain links TRBV25-1 to TRBJ1-5, with TRBD1 matching 10 bases. The CDR3 is made up of 15 amino acids. V shed 6 bases and J 6 bases; nucleotides not matched to a gene: 8. Germline values: CDR1 MGHDK, CDR2 SYGVNS. This CDR3 reads CASSQTGGEGQPQHF. The CDR3 nucleotides are TGTGCCAGCAGCCAGACAGGGGGCGAGGGTCAGCCCCAGCATTTT.

This clone was seen a few times. This chain links TRBV6-1 with TRBJ2-5; TRBD1 matches 10 bases. Germline values: CDR1 MNHNS, CDR2 SASEGT. Trimming removed 2 bases from V and 4 bases from J; junction bases left unmatched: 4. The CDR3 sequence is 15 residues long. CDR3 protein: CASSEWGTGAETQYF. The CDR3 coding sequence is TGTGCCAGCAGTGAATGGGGGACAGGGGCAGAGACCCAGTACTTC.

This chain uses TRBV11-2 with TRBJ2-1, with D perhaps matching TRBD2 (6 bases). The CDR3 totals 14 residues. The germline CDR1 and CDR2 sequences are SGHAT and FQNNGV. The V end lost 6 bases, the J end lost 7 bases, and 16 bases lay between the germline ends. DNA for the CDR3: TGTGCCAGCAGGTGGGGGGAAATGGGAAATGAGCAGTTCTTC. It codes for CASRWGEMGNEQFF. Variable domain in full (rest from reference TRBV11-2 and TRBJ2-1): EAGVAQSPRYKIIEKRQSVAFWCNPISGHATLYWYQQILGQGPKLLIQFQNNGVVDDSQLPKDRFSAERLKGVDSTLKIQPAKLEDSAVYLCASRWGEMGNEQFFGPGTRLTVL.

The chain joins TRBV6-2 or TRBV6-3 to TRBJ2-3, with 7 bases identical to TRBD2. The CDR3 length is 15 residues. Per the germline V gene, CDR1 is MNHEY and CDR2 is SVGEGT. Losses at the gene ends were 6 bases for V and 7 bases for J; bases not matched to a gene: 13. CDR3: CASSPAGSGAHTQYF. CDR3 DNA sequence: TGTGCCAGCAGCCCCGCCGGGAGCGGGGCCCATACGCAGTATTTT.

The count of this clone is one. The rearrangement joins TRBV5-8 to TRBJ2-5, with D tentatively TRBD1 (6 bases). Trimming removed 6 bases at V and 4 bases at J, with 16 bases between. Germline CDR1 and CDR2: SGHTS and YDEGEE. CDR3 size: 14 residues. The CDR3, as DNA: TGTGCCAGCAATCTGGGGCCAGGGGCAGAGACCCAGTACTTC. Its protein product is CASNLGPGAETQYF.

The V call is TRBV6-5, the J call TRBJ1-6; D unclear. Deletions cut 5 bases from V and 0 bases from J, with 5 bases between. The CDR3 is made up of 14 amino acids. Per germline, CDR1 MNHEY and CDR2 SVGAGI. This CDR3 is CASSQSSYNSPLHF. As DNA, the CDR3 is TGTGCCAGCAGTCAGAGCTCCTATAATTCACCCCTCCACTTT.

This sequence joins TRBV27 and TRBJ1-2; TRBD1 matches 12 bases. The germline V gene has CDR1 MNHEY and CDR2 SMNVEV (reference sequence). The CDR3 extends over 17 amino acids. V gave up 5 bases and J gave up 4 bases; unmatched junction bases: 11. The DNA for the CDR3 is TGTGCCAGCAGTGCATACCTTGGGACAGGGGGCAGCTATGGCTACACCTTC. Residues: CASSAYLGTGGSYGYTF.

This chain joins TRBV7-2 and TRBJ2-3; 10 bases are shared with TRBD1. Germline lookup yields CDR1 SGHTA and CDR2 FQGNSA. With V trimmed by 1 base and J by 2 bases, 3 bases remained unmatched. The CDR3 is 16 amino acids. The CDR3 coding sequence is TGTGCCAGCAGCTTAGGGGACAGGGGCTACACAGATACGCAGTATTTT. Translating it yields CASSLGDRGYTDTQYF.

The V and J genes are TRBV10-1 and TRBJ1-4, with unresolved D. The CDR3 is 11 amino acids. Trimming cost V 6 bases and J 10 bases, with 9 bases left between them. Germline loops: CDR1 WNHNN, CDR2 SYGVQD (reference sequence). The CDR3 loop is CASRRSRKLFF. CDR3 in DNA: TGCGCCAGCAGGAGGTCGAGAAAACTGTTTTTT.

V and J are TRBV4-3 and TRBJ1-3; D call uncertain. This CDR3 is 13 amino acids long. Germline CDR1 reads LGHNA; CDR2 reads YSLEER. Trimming left V 0 bases short and J 7 bases short, with 7 bases between. The CDR3 region is CASSQDRLNTIYF. The CDR3 DNA reads as TGCGCCAGCAGCCAAGATCGATTGAACACCATATATTTT.

This chain joins TRBV7-2 and TRBJ2-1; D uncertain. The CDR3 is 16 residues long. V gave up 5 bases and J gave up 2 bases, with 16 bases separating them. Per germline, CDR1 SGHTA and CDR2 FQGNSA. For the CDR3, the DNA is TGTGCCAGCAGCCCCCAAGGCAGGAGCCCCTACAATGAGCAGTTCTTC. It is translated as CASSPQGRSPYNEQFF.

Here the CDR3 reads CSASEGLAPAYEQYF. CDR3 bases: TGCAGTGCTAGTGAGGGACTAGCTCCAGCCTACGAGCAGTACTTC. V is TRBV20-1 and J is TRBJ2-7; TRBD2 matches 9 bases. CDR1 is DFQATT and CDR2 is SNEGSKA in the germline V gene (reference sequence). Unmatched junction bases numbered 8, after V lost 3 bases and J lost 2 bases. The CDR3 is made up of 15 amino acids.

J is TRBJ1-1 and V is TRBV7-2; D call uncertain. V was shortened by 2 bases and J by 1 base, with 14 bases between the two germline ends. The CDR3 consists of 16 residues. Per germline, CDR1 SGHTA and CDR2 FQGNSA. The CDR3 sequence is CASSLTPGPRNTEAFF. The CDR3 coding sequence is TGTGCCAGCAGCTTAACCCCCGGGCCGCGGAACACTGAAGCTTTCTTT.

The V and J genes are TRBV2 and TRBJ2-7; 8 bases match TRBD1. The CDR3 totals 12 residues. Germline V gene sequence: CDR1 SNHLY, CDR2 FYNNEI. Losses at the gene ends were 5 bases for V and 5 bases for J; bases not matched to a gene: 2. The DNA of the CDR3 is TGTGCCAGCAGTTTGGACAGGGACGAGCAGTACTTC. It specifies CASSLDRDEQYF.

This clone was seen a handful of times. This chain uses TRBV6-2 or TRBV6-3 with TRBJ2-7; 8 nucleotides match TRBD2. Trimming took 2 bases from V and 0 from J; bases not matched to a gene: 0. The CDR3 extends over 14 amino acids. CDR1 is MNHEY, CDR2 SVGEGT, per germline. The DNA of the CDR3 is TGTGCCAGCAGTTACGGGACTAGCTCCTACGAGCAGTACTTC. It codes for CASSYGTSSYEQYF.

The chain carries TRBV6-2 or TRBV6-3 and TRBJ2-1; tentatively, D is TRBD2 (5 bases). With 4 bases removed from V and 0 bases from J, the gap between germline ends came to 13 bases. CDR3 length equals 16 residues. Germline-derived CDR1 and CDR2 are MNHEY and SVGEGT. DNA of the CDR3: TGTGCCAGCAGTTCCCCGGACTCACGCTCCTACAATGAGCAGTTCTTC. Residues: CASSSPDSRSYNEQFF.

The J gene is TRBJ2-2, the V gene TRBV6-7; a weak D match, TRBD1 (6 bases). TRBV6-7 is filed as an ORF, its function uncertain. Trimming shortened V by 6 bases and J by 5 bases, and 16 bases separated the two germline ends. The CDR3 is 15 residues long. In DNA form, the CDR3 reads TGTGCCAGCAGCAGGTCAGGGGTTGATACCGGGGAGCTGTTTTTT. Residues: CASSRSGVDTGELFF.

The CDR3 spells CASSYSNVSPQHF. The CDR3 coding sequence is TGTGCCAGCAGTTACTCGAATGTCAGCCCCCAGCATTTT. This chain links TRBV6-5 with TRBJ1-5; D is unresolved. This CDR3 has 13 residues. Germline lookup yields CDR1 MNHEY and CDR2 SVGAGI. Trimming took off 0 bases at V and 10 bases at J, with 10 bases between the two ends.

The chain has TRBV6-5 and TRBJ1-4; D is perhaps TRBD1 (5 bases). CDR3 length: 12 residues. V lost 4 bases to trimming and J lost 8 bases, with 8 bases between them. Germline V lookup: CDR1 MNHEY, CDR2 SVGAGI. CDR3 nucleotide sequence: TGTGCCAGCAGTTTCGGGGGAGAAAAACTGTTTTTT. Translation gives CASSFGGEKLFF.